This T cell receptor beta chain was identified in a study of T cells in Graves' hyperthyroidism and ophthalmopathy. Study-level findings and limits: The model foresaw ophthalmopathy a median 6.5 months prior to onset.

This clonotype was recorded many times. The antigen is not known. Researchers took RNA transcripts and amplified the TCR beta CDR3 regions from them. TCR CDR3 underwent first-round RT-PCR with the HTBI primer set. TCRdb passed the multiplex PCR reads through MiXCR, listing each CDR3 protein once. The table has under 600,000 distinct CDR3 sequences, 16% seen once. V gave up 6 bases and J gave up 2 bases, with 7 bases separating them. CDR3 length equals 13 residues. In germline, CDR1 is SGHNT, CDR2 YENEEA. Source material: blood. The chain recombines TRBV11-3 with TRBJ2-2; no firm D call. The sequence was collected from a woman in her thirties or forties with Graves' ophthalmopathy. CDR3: CASRSRNTGELFF. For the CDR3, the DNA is TGTGCCAGCAGGTCTCGTAACACCGGGGAGCTGTTTTTT. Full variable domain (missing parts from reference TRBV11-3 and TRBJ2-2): EAGVVQSPRYKIIEKKQPVAFWCNPISGHNTLYWYLQNLGQGPELLIRYENEEAVDDSQLPKDRFSAERLKGVDSTLKIQPAELGDSAVYLCASRSRNTGELFFGEGSRLTVL.